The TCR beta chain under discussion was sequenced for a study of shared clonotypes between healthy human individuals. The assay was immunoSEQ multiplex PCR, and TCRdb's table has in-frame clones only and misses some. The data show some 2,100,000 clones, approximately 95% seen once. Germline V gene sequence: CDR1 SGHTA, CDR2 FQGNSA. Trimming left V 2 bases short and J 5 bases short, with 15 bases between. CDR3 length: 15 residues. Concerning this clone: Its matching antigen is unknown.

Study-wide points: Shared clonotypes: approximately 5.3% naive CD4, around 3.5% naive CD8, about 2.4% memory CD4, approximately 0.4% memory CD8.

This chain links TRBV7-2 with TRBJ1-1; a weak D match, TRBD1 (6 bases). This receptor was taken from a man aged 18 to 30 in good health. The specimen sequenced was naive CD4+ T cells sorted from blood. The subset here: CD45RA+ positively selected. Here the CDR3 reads CASSLKSAGVTEAFF. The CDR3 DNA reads TGTGCCAGCAGCTTAAAAAGCGCAGGGGTGACTGAAGCTTTCTTT. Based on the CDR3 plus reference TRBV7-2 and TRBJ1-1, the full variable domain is GAGVSQSPSNKVTEKGKDVELRCDPISGHTALYWYRQSLGQGLEFLIYFQGNSAPDKSGLPSDRFSAERTGGSVSTLTIQRTQQEDSAVYLCASSLKSAGVTEAFFGQGTRLTVV.